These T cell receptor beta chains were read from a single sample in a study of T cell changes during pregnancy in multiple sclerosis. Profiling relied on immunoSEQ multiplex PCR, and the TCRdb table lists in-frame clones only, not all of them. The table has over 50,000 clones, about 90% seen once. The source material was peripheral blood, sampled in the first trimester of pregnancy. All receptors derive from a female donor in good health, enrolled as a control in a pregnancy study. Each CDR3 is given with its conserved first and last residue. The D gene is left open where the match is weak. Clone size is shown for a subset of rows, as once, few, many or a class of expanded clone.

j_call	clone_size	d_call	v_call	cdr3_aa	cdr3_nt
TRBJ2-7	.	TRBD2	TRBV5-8	CASSLAGTSSYEQYF	TGTGCCAGCAGCCTAGCGGGGACGAGCTCCTACGAGCAGTACTTC
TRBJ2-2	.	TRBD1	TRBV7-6	CASSSDGTGFSGELFF	TGTGCCAGCAGCTCCGATGGGACAGGATTTTCCGGGGAGCTGTTTTTT
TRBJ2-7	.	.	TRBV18	CASSPSGSDEQYF	TGTGCCAGCTCACCGTCAGGGTCCGACGAGCAGTACTTC
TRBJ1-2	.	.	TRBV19	CASSSIRGGNGYTF	TGTGCCAGTAGTTCTATCCGGGGGGGTAATGGCTACACCTTC
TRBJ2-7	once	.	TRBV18	CASSPSVVGGLEQYF	TGTGCCAGCTCACCAAGCGTAGTAGGAGGGCTCGAGCAGTACTTC
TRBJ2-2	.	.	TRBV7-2	CASSLAGGNTGELFF	TGTGCCAGCAGCTTAGCGGGGGGAAACACCGGGGAGCTGTTTTTT
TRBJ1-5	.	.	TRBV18	CASSPPNSKLGSGSNQPQHF	TGTGCCAGCTCACCACCGAACTCTAAGTTGGGGAGCGGTAGCAATCAGCCCCAGCATTTT
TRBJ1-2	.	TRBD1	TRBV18	CASSLGTGDGYTF	TGTGCCAGCTCACTGGGGACAGGGGATGGCTACACCTTC
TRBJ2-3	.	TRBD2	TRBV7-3	CASSPVAGGATDTQYF	TGTGCCAGCAGCCCCGTGGCGGGGGGCGCCACAGATACGCAGTATTTT
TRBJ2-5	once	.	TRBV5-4	CASTVAGGVQETQYF	TGTGCCAGCACCGTGGCGGGTGGTGTACAAGAGACCCAGTACTTC
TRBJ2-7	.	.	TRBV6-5	CASRALWGGPYEQYF	TGTGCCAGCAGGGCGCTATGGGGAGGACCCTACGAGCAGTACTTC
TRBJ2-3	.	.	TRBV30	CAWSEGLWSGADTQYF	TGTGCCTGGAGTGAGGGTTTATGGAGCGGCGCAGATACGCAGTATTTT
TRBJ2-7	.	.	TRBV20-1	CSAREVYEQYF	TGCAGTGCTAGGGAGGTCTACGAGCAGTACTTC
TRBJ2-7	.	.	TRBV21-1	CASSKDKQGTNF	TGTGCCAGCAGCAAAGACAAACAGGGGACCAACTTC
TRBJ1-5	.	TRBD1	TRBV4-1	CASSQSTGGRDQPQHF	TGCGCCAGCAGCCAATCGACAGGGGGCAGGGATCAGCCCCAGCATTTT
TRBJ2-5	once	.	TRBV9	CASSASSGGGETQYF	TGTGCCAGCAGCGCTAGCTCGGGGGGCGGAGAGACCCAGTACTTC
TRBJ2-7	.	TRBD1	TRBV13	CASSKRTGIGYEQYF	TGTGCCAGCAGCAAGAGGACAGGGATCGGCTACGAGCAGTACTTC
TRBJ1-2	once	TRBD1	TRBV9	CASSLQPSGTEDYTF	TGTGCCAGCAGCCTACAACCTTCCGGGACAGAAGACTACACCTTC
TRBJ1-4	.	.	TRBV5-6	CASSFGTDNEKLFF	TGTGCCAGCAGCTTCGGCACAGATAATGAAAAACTGTTTTTT
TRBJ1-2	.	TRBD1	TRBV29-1	CSVEVGQGYGYTF	TGCAGCGTTGAGGTCGGACAGGGGTATGGCTACACCTTC
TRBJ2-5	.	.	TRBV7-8	CASTPLERIETQYF	TGTGCCAGCACCCCCCTCGAGAGGATAGAGACCCAGTACTTC
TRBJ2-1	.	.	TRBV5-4	CASGRAEMLSNEQFF	TGTGCCAGCGGCAGGGCGGAGATGTTGTCTAACGAGCAGTTCTTC
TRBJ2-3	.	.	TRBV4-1	CASSQAGDTDTQYF	TGCGCCAGCAGCCAAGCGGGGGACACAGATACGCAGTATTTT
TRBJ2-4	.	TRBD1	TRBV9	CASSPLGQGNKNIQYF	TGTGCCAGCAGCCCCTTGGGACAGGGTAACAAAAACATTCAGTACTTC
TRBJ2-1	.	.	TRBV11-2	CASSLVSAGVQGLVEQFF	TGTGCCAGCAGCTTAGTATCGGCCGGGGTCCAGGGGCTTGTTGAGCAGTTCTTC
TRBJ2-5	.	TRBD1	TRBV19	CASSPLRQGDQETQYF	TGTGCCAGTAGCCCACTACGACAGGGGGACCAAGAGACCCAGTACTTC
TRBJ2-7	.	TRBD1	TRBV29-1	CSVELFDRGYEQYF	TGCAGCGTTGAGCTATTCGACAGGGGCTACGAGCAGTACTTC
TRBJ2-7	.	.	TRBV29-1	CSVLPDSGSYEQYF	TGCAGCGTCCTACCAGACTCAGGGTCCTACGAGCAGTACTTC